A single sample gave rise to the 26 T cell receptor beta chains below, sequenced in a study of blood T cell repertoires in COVID-19 (dated by TCRdb to the early 2020s). To prepare the library, the immunoSEQ multiplex PCR assay was applied. Imported from immuneACCESS, the table was reduced by TCRdb to in-frame sequences with V and J called. These copies leave out some clones; in studies compared against another copy, an unresolved V gene accounts for under half, and the cause of the remainder is not known. The sample records around 230,000 clones, 75% to 90% of which are singletons. The top ten hold 9.5% to 15% of the sample. Sequencing was done on a sample of peripheral blood. The source is a woman aged 55-75 years with active or convalescent COVID-19.

V is TRBV4-1 and J is TRBJ1-2; 7 nucleotides align to TRBD1. Per the germline V gene, CDR1 is MGHRA and CDR2 is YSYEKL. With V trimmed by 6 bases and J by 2 bases, 6 bases remained unmatched. The length of the CDR3 is 14 residues. The CDR3 loop is CASRPTGRNYGYTF. CDR3 DNA sequence: TGCGCCAGCAGGCCGACAGGGCGGAACTATGGCTACACCTTC.

The chain has TRBV4-3 and TRBJ1-6; TRBD1 is a possible D gene (6 bases). The V and J ends lost 0 bases and 0 bases respectively, with 15 bases between them. The germline V gene encodes CDR1 LGHNA and CDR2 YSLEER. The CDR3 has 19 amino acids. This CDR3 reads CASSQDLNRAVSYNSPLHF. CDR3 nucleotides: TGCGCCAGCAGCCAAGATCTTAACAGGGCCGTCTCCTATAATTCACCCCTCCACTTT.

V usage is TRBV6-5 and J usage is TRBJ2-5; 10 nucleotides match TRBD2. Germline CDR1 is MNHEY and CDR2 is SVGAGI. V was pared by 6 bases and J by 5 bases, with 9 bases of the junction left unmatched. The CDR3 runs 15 residues. The CDR3 coding sequence is TGTGCCAGCAGAGGTAGCGGGGGGCAACGGGAGACCCAGTACTTC. It codes for CASRGSGGQRETQYF.

CDR3 amino acids: CASSQGAGANEKLFF. The CDR3 DNA is TGCGCCAGCAGCCAGGGGGCTGGGGCTAATGAAAAACTGTTTTTT. The chain recombines TRBV5-1 with TRBJ1-4; 8 bases map to TRBD1. Trimming took 4 bases from V and 3 from J; bases not matched to a gene: 5. Looked up from germline, CDR1 is SGHRS and CDR2 is YFSETQ. The CDR3 spans 15 residues. Variable domain in full (rest from reference TRBV5-1 and TRBJ1-4): KAGVTQTPRYLIKTRGQQVTLSCSPISGHRSVSWYQQTPGQGLQFLFEYFSETQRNKGNFPGRFSGRQFSNSRSEMNVSTLELGDSALYLCASSQGAGANEKLFFGSGTQLSVL.

This clone was recorded only once. The chain couples TRBV3-1 (or the pseudogene TRBV3-2) to TRBJ1-6; TRBD1 might be the D (5 bases). V lost 7 bases, J lost 0 bases, and 19 bases lay in between. Germline lookup yields CDR1 LGHDT and CDR2 YNNKEL (reference sequence). This CDR3 region has 18 residues. The CDR3 bases are TGTGCCAGCAACTCGGGGACTACCCAAAGCTCCTATAATTCACCCCTCCACTTT. The encoded protein is CASNSGTTQSSYNSPLHF.

The chain employs TRBV30 and TRBJ2-3, with 9 bases that match TRBD1. V lost 7 bases, J lost 3 bases, and 8 bases stayed unmatched. Per the germline V gene, CDR1 is GTSNPN and CDR2 is SVGIG (reference sequence). The CDR3 covers 14 residues. CDR3 DNA sequence: TGTGCCTCCCGGGGACAGGGTTCAACAGATACGCAGTATTTT. Its translation is CASRGQGSTDTQYF.

The chain recombines TRBV7-2 with TRBJ2-7; the match to TRBD2 covers 7 bases. The CDR3 extends over 13 amino acids. V dropped 1 base and J dropped 4; count of bases not matched to a gene: 1. Germline V CDR1 and CDR2: SGHTA, FQGNSA. The DNA of the CDR3 is TGTGCCAGCAGCTTAGGCGGGGGTTACGAGCAGTACTTC. Translated, it gives CASSLGGGYEQYF.

The chain combines TRBV12-3 or TRBV12-4 with TRBJ1-2; D is possibly TRBD1 (6 bases). This CDR3 region has 11 residues. Trimming took off 3 bases at V and 13 bases at J, with 12 bases between the two ends. CDR3 DNA sequence: TGTGCCAGCAGTTTCGGACAGAGAGGCACCTTC. Protein sequence: CASSFGQRGTF.

The chain employs TRBV5-6 and TRBJ1-1, with D perhaps matching TRBD1 (5 bases). This CDR3 is 14 amino acids long. Germline V gene lookup returns CDR1 SGHDT and CDR2 YYEEEE. V shed 3 bases and J shed 4 bases, with 13 bases lying between them. CDR3 bases: TGTGCCAGCAGCTGGGGAGCGGGGGTCACTGAAGCTTTCTTT. It specifies CASSWGAGVTEAFF.

This clone appeared a single time. V and J are TRBV7-3 and TRBJ1-6; TRBD1 matches at 7 bases. This CDR3 is built from 14 residues. Germline V gene data show CDR1 as SGHTA and CDR2 as FQGTGA. Germline trimming cut 5 bases from V and 7 bases from J; bases unmatched to any gene: 5. CDR3 loop: CASSPGTENSPLHF. CDR3 nucleotides: TGTGCCAGCAGCCCCGGGACAGAAAATTCACCCCTCCACTTT.

The V call is TRBV6-5, the J call TRBJ1-2; 8 nucleotides align to TRBD1. J was trimmed by 3 bases and V by 6 bases; bases with no gene match: 6. This CDR3 is 14 amino acids long. Germline V gene data show CDR1 as MNHEY and CDR2 as SVGAGI. CDR3 sequence: CASSRTGRYYGYTF. CDR3 bases: TGTGCCAGCAGCCGGACAGGGCGCTACTATGGCTACACCTTC.

V is TRBV7-9 and J is TRBJ1-1; D may be TRBD1 (5 bases). V lost 5 bases to trimming and J lost 11 bases, with 18 bases between them. This CDR3 spans 13 amino acids. Germline-derived CDR1 and CDR2 are SEHNR and FQNEAQ (reference sequence). CDR3 bases: TGTGCCAGCAGCCACGAGACAGCCCAAGGGGCTTTCTTT. Its translation: CASSHETAQGAFF. Full variable domain (outside the CDR3, taken from reference TRBV7-9 and TRBJ1-1): DTGVSQNPRHKITKRGQNVTFRCDPISEHNRLYWYRQTLGQGPEFLTYFQNEAQLEKSRLLSDRFSAERPKGSFSTLEIQRTEQGDSAMYLCASSHETAQGAFFGQGTRLTVV.

The sample holds a few counts of this clone. This specimen includes other DNA sequences encoding the same CDR3. The genes are TRBV2 and TRBJ1-6, with 9 bases matching TRBD1. Germline CDR1 reads SNHLY; CDR2 reads FYNNEI. The CDR3 extends over 15 amino acids. The V gene end was trimmed by 6 bases and the J gene end by 4 bases; junction bases not matched to a gene: 4. Here the CDR3 DNA reads TGTGCCAGCAGCGGACAGGGGAAATATAATTCACCCCTCCACTTT. Translation gives CASSGQGKYNSPLHF.

The chain employs TRBV5-1 and TRBJ2-1; D ambiguous. Between the trimmed V and J ends, which lost 5 bases and 0 bases, there was a span of 12 bases. The CDR3 loop spans 15 amino acids. Germline loops: CDR1 SGHRS, CDR2 YFSETQ. Here the CDR3 reads CASRLTVSSYNEQFF. Written as DNA, the CDR3 is TGCGCCAGCAGACTTACAGTCAGCTCCTACAATGAGCAGTTCTTC.

The gene calls are TRBV5-1 and TRBJ2-5; D is unresolved. The germline V and J ends were trimmed by 0 bases and 4 bases, with 10 bases remaining between them. Germline V CDR1 and CDR2: SGHRS, YFSETQ. The CDR3 length is 14 residues. In nucleotides, the CDR3 is TGCGCCAGCAGCTTGGAAAAACTTGGAGAGACCCAGTACTTC. This codes for CASSLEKLGETQYF.

This clone appeared a single time. The chain is built from TRBV7-6 and TRBJ1-3; 8 positions match TRBD1. The junction had 3 bases not matched to a gene; V was cut back by 0 bases and J by 2 bases. The CDR3 runs to 16 residues. Germline lookup yields CDR1 SGHVS and CDR2 FNYEAQ. The CDR3 bases are TGTGCCAGCAGCTTAGCGCGGACAGGGACTGGAAACACCATATATTTT. This gives the protein CASSLARTGTGNTIYF. Drawing the rest from reference TRBV7-6 and TRBJ1-3, the complete variable domain is GAGVSQSPRYKVTKRGQDVALRCDPISGHVSLYWYRQALGQGPEFLTYFNYEAQQDKSGLPNDRFSAERPEGSISTLTIQRTEQRDSAMYRCASSLARTGTGNTIYFGEGSWLTVV.

This clone was detected once. The chain uses TRBV7-9 and TRBJ2-1, with D perhaps matching TRBD1 (6 bases). The CDR3 length is 14 residues. Germline assignment: CDR1 SEHNR and CDR2 FQNEAQ (reference sequence). Trimming took 7 bases from V and 2 from J, leaving 12 bases between them. For the CDR3, the DNA is TGTGCCAGCACCCCAGGGGTTACCTACAATGAGCAGTTCTTC. Translated, it gives CASTPGVTYNEQFF.

This clone was counted ten times or more. This chain connects TRBV5-6 to TRBJ1-1, with D perhaps TRBD1 (6 bases). V lost 4 bases, J lost 1 base, and 17 bases lay in between. Germline assignment: CDR1 SGHDT and CDR2 YYEEEE. The CDR3 is 16 residues long. The CDR3 reads CASSRRHRARNTEAFF. In DNA, the CDR3 is TGTGCCAGCAGCCGTAGACACAGGGCCAGGAACACTGAAGCTTTCTTT.

The chain couples TRBV2 to TRBJ2-7; no clear D gene. Germline assignment: CDR1 SNHLY and CDR2 FYNNEI. Deletions cut 6 bases from V and 4 bases from J, with 7 bases between. This CDR3 has 11 residues. The CDR3 nucleotides read TGTGCCAGCAGCCCGTTATACGAGCAGTACTTC. This codes for CASSPLYEQYF.

The chain employs TRBV6-5 and TRBJ2-2; D perhaps matches TRBD2 (5 bases). The V gene lost 11 bases and the J gene lost 7 bases, with 14 bases spanning the gap. In germline, CDR1 is MNHEY, CDR2 SVGAGI. The CDR3 runs to 12 residues. CDR3 coding DNA: TGTGCCGGAGGAACTGGGTTCGGGGAGCTGTTTTTT. Protein sequence: CAGGTGFGELFF.

CDR3 DNA sequence: TGTGCCAGCAGCTTAGGGTCCGGCGGGAGAGATGGCTACACCTTC. Translated: CASSLGSGGRDGYTF. The rearrangement uses TRBV7-2 and TRBJ1-2; D is unclear. Germline-derived CDR1 and CDR2 are SGHTA and FQGNSA. The CDR3 is 15 amino acids. With 1 base removed from V and 6 bases from J, the gap between germline ends came to 15 bases.

The rearrangement joins TRBV10-3 to TRBJ2-3; possible D gene TRBD2, 6 bases. Germline V lookup: CDR1 ENHRY, CDR2 SYGVKD. Trimming removed 10 bases from V and 0 bases from J, with 14 bases in between. CDR3 length equals 14 residues. CDR3 sequence reads: CATGTPPSTDTQYF. The CDR3 region has the DNA TGTGCCACCGGGACTCCTCCTAGCACAGATACGCAGTATTTT.

V usage is TRBV9 and J usage is TRBJ2-3; TRBD2 matches 13 bases. The CDR3 is 19 amino acids. The germline gives CDR1 SGDLS, CDR2 YYNGEE. Unmatched junction bases numbered 9, after V lost 0 bases and J lost 2 bases. The CDR3 reads CASSVDATGLAGYTDTQYF. The CDR3 nucleotides read TGTGCCAGCAGCGTAGATGCGACGGGACTAGCGGGATACACAGATACGCAGTATTTT.

V usage is TRBV19 and J usage is TRBJ2-1, with TRBD2 matching 9 bases. In germline, CDR1 is LNHDA, CDR2 SQIVND (reference sequence). The CDR3 contains 17 residues. The V segment lost 7 bases and the J segment 4 bases; nucleotides outside the gene matches: 14. CDR3 sequence reads: CASTIPGKAGGYNEQFF. For the CDR3, the DNA is TGTGCCAGTACCATTCCCGGAAAGGCGGGGGGGTACAATGAGCAGTTCTTC.

There are a few counts of this clone. The gene calls are TRBV11-3 and TRBJ1-1; D gene unclear. The germline V gene has CDR1 SGHNT and CDR2 YENEEA. This CDR3 is built from 19 residues. Trimming removed 4 bases from V and 3 bases from J, with 27 bases in between. CDR3 nucleotide sequence: TGTGCCAGCAGCTGCGGCGGTACTTACTGTCCAGCCCGAGACACTGAAGCTTTCTTT. Its protein product is CASSCGGTYCPARDTEAFF.

This sequence joins TRBV27 and TRBJ1-6; D may be TRBD1 (5 bases). The CDR3 is 13 amino acids. Germline CDR1 MNHEY, CDR2 SMNVEV (reference sequence). With 3 bases removed from V and 7 bases from J, the gap between germline ends came to 7 bases. The CDR3 DNA reads as TGTGCCAGCAGTTTGGGGCCCAATTCACCCCTCCACTTT. Protein product: CASSLGPNSPLHF.